A selection of T cell receptor beta chains follows, all from one sample in a study of blood T cell repertoires in COVID-19. Repertoires were generated with immunoSEQ multiplex PCR, while TCRdb's copy carries only in-frame clones and drops some. Found here are 150,000 to 200,000 clones, 80% to 90% of them singletons; the top ten hold about a tenth. Sequencing was done on a sample of peripheral blood. These receptors originate from a human donor in a cohort sampled during active COVID-19. CDR3s include the opening cysteine and the closing phenylalanine or tryptophan. A D gene is named only where the DNA matches it firmly. Size is stated for part of the rows, as once, few or many counts, or as a class when the clone is expanded.

TRBJ2-1 - TRBV11-3 TRBD2 CASSLVWREGPNEQFF TGTGCCAGCAGCTTGGTTTGGCGGGAGGGCCCGAATGAGCAGTTCTTC
TRBJ2-1 once TRBV6-5 - CASSSGGVSYNEQFF TGTGCCAGCAGTTCTGGGGGCGTCTCCTACAATGAGCAGTTCTTC
TRBJ2-7 once TRBV6-5 - CASSRWRTAYEQYF TGTGCCAGCAGTCGTTGGAGGACAGCCTACGAGCAGTACTTC
TRBJ1-1 - TRBV5-6 - CASSSIGQSGWNTEAFF TGTGCCAGCAGCTCTATAGGACAGTCCGGGTGGAACACTGAAGCTTTCTTT
TRBJ2-7 - TRBV19 - CASSISGTAYEQYF TGTGCCAGTAGTATTAGCGGGACAGCCTACGAGCAGTACTTC
TRBJ2-2 - TRBV6-5 - CASSYSRRVNTGELFF TGTGCCAGCAGTTACTCGCGGCGCGTGAACACCGGGGAGCTGTTTTTT
TRBJ2-7 - TRBV20-1 - CSASNGEFYEQYF TGCAGTGCTAGTAATGGGGAGTTCTACGAGCAGTACTTC
TRBJ2-3 - TRBV19 - CASLGATQYF TGTGCCAGTCTGGGGGCTACGCAGTATTTT
TRBJ2-3 - TRBV18 TRBD2 CASSPAGEFTDTQYF TGTGCCAGCTCACCAGCGGGAGAGTTCACAGATACGCAGTATTTT
TRBJ2-1 - TRBV6-6 - CASSPIEGYNEQFF TGTGCCAGCAGTCCCATCGAGGGATACAATGAGCAGTTCTTC
TRBJ1-3 - TRBV19 TRBD1 CASRRGTGGNTIYF TGTGCCAGTAGACGAGGGACAGGGGGAAACACCATATATTTT
TRBJ1-3 - TRBV7-9 - CASSSSWAGRVGTIYF TGTGCCAGCAGCTCGAGTTGGGCAGGGAGGGTTGGCACCATATATTTT
TRBJ2-7 - TRBV7-2 TRBD1 CASSLQGAYEQYF TGTGCCAGCAGCCTCCAGGGGGCATACGAGCAGTACTTC
TRBJ2-2 - TRBV2 - CASKNFVNTGELFF TGTGCCAGCAAGAACTTTGTGAACACCGGGGAGCTGTTTTTT
TRBJ1-5 - TRBV7-9 TRBD1 CASSQGADSNQPQHF TGTGCCAGCTCTCAGGGGGCCGATAGCAATCAGCCCCAGCATTTT
TRBJ2-4 - TRBV2 TRBD1 CASRMDRALAKNIQYF TGTGCCAGCAGGATGGACAGGGCCCTAGCCAAAAACATTCAGTACTTC
TRBJ1-5 - TRBV9 - CASSPTGSNQPQHF TGTGCCAGCAGCCCAACAGGGAGCAATCAGCCCCAGCATTTT
TRBJ1-2 - TRBV6-5 - CASRDPGSWGYTF TGTGCCAGCAGGGACCCGGGGTCCTGGGGCTACACCTTC
TRBJ1-2 - TRBV30 - CAWSRLSVQAGYTF TGTGCCTGGAGTCGCCTAAGTGTCCAGGCTGGCTACACCTTC
TRBJ2-3 - TRBV19 TRBD1 CASSTGDRGLGTDTQYF TGTGCCAGTAGTACGGGGGACAGGGGGCTGGGCACAGATACGCAGTATTTT
TRBJ2-2 - TRBV28 - CATNTQGSTGELFF TGTGCCACCAACACTCAGGGGAGCACCGGGGAGCTGTTTTTT
TRBJ2-1 once TRBV6-5 TRBD2 CASSTGTSGIDEQFF TGTGCCAGCAGTACCGGGACTAGCGGGATAGATGAGCAGTTCTTC
TRBJ2-5 - TRBV7-7 TRBD2 CASSLASGGVDETQYF TGTGCTAGCAGCTTAGCAAGCGGGGGGGTAGACGAGACCCAGTACTTC
TRBJ2-2 - TRBV7-9 TRBD2 CASSLSRASGGNTGELFF TGTGCCAGCAGCTTAAGTCGGGCCAGCGGGGGGAACACCGGGGAGCTGTTTTTT